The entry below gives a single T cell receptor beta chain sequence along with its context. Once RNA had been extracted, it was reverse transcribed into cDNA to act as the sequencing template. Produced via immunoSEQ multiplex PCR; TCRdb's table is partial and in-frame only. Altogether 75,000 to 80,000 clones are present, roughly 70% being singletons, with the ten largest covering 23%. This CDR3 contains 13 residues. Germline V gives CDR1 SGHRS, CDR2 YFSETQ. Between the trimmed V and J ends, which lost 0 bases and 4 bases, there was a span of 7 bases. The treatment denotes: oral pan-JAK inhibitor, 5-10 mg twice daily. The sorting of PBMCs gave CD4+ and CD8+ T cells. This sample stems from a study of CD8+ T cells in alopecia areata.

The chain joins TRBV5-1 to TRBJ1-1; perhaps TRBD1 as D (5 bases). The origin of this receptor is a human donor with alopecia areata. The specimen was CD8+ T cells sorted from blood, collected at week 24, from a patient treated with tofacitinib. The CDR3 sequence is CASSLEGTTEAFF. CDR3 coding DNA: TGCGCCAGCAGCTTGGAGGGGACCACTGAAGCTTTCTTT.